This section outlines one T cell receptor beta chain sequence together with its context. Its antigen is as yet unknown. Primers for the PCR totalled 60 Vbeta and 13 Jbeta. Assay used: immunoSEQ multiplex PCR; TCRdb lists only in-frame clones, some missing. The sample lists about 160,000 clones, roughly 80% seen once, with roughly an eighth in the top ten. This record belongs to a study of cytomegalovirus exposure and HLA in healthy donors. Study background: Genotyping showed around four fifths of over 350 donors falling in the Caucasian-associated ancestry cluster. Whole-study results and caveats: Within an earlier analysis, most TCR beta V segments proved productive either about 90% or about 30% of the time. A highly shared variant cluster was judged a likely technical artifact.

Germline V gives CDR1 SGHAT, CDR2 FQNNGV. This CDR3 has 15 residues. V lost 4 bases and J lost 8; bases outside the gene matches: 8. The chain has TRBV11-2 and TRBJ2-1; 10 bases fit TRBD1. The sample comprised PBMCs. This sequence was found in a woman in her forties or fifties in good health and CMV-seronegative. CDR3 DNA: TGTGCCAGCAGCTCGGACAGGGGGGGGTTCCATGAGCAGTTCTTC. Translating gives CASSSDRGGFHEQFF. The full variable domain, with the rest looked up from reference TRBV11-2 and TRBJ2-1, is EAGVAQSPRYKIIEKRQSVAFWCNPISGHATLYWYQQILGQGPKLLIQFQNNGVVDDSQLPKDRFSAERLKGVDSTLKIQPAKLEDSAVYLCASSSDRGGFHEQFFGPGTRLTVL.